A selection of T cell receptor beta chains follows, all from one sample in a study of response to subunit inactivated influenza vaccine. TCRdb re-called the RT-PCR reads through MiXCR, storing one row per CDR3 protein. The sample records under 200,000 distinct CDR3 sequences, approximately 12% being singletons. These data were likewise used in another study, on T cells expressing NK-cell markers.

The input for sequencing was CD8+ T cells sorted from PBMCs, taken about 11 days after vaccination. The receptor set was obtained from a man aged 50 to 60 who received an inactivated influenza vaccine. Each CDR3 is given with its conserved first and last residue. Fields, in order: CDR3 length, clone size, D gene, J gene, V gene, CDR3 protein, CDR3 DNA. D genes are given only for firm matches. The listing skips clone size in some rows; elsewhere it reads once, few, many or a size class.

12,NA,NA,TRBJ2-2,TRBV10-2,CASSSIPGELFF,TGCGCCAGCAGTTCTATACCCGGGGAGCTGTTTTTT
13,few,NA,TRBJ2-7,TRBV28,CASSFGGDYEQYF,TGTGCCAGCAGTTTTGGCGGAGACTACGAGCAGTACTTC
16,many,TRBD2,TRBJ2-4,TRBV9,CASSPDRGEGGNIQYF,TGTGCCAGCAGCCCAGACCGGGGGGAGGGCGGGAACATTCAGTACTTC
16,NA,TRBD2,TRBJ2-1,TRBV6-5,CASSYRAGGPVYEQFF,TGTGCCAGCAGTTACCGCGCGGGGGGGCCAGTCTATGAGCAGTTCTTC
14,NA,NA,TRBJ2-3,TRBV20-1,CSARVRSDTDTQYF,TGCAGTGCTAGAGTCCGGTCTGACACAGATACGCAGTATTTT
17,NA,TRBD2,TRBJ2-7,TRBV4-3,CASSQDTSGPGNDEQYF,TGCGCCAGCAGCCAAGATACTAGCGGACCAGGGAACGACGAGCAGTACTTC
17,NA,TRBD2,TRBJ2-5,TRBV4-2,CASSQAPSGGLQETQYF,TGTGCCAGCAGCCAAGCCCCTAGCGGGGGCCTCCAAGAGACCCAGTACTTC
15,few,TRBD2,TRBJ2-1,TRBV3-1,CASSQGLAGSHEQFF,TGTGCCAGCAGCCAAGGACTAGCGGGGTCTCATGAGCAGTTCTTC
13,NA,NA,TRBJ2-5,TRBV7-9,CASSLSDRETQYF,TGTGCCAGCAGCTTAAGCGACCGGGAGACCCAGTACTTC
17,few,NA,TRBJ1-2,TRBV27,CASSLALGQLRNYGYTF,TGTGCCAGCAGTTTAGCCCTTGGACAGCTGAGGAACTATGGCTACACCTTC
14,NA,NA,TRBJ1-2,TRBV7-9,CASSFAGGEAGYTF,TGTGCCAGCAGCTTCGCGGGGGGCGAAGCTGGCTACACCTTC
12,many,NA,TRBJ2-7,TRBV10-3,CAISDLSDEQYF,TGTGCCATCAGTGATCTATCTGACGAGCAGTACTTC
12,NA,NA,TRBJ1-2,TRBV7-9,CASSLGSIGYTF,TGTGCCAGCAGCTTAGGCTCTATTGGCTACACCTTC
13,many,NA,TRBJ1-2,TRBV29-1,CSVETADLYGYTF,TGCAGCGTTGAAACCGCCGATCTCTATGGCTACACCTTC
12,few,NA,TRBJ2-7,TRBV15,CATSRDRYEQYF,TGTGCCACCAGCAGAGATCGGTACGAGCAGTACTTC
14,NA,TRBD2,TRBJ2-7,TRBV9,CASSPGVAGYEQYF,TGTGCCAGCAGCCCCGGGGTAGCGGGGTACGAGCAGTACTTC
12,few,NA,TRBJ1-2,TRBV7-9,CASSLGQQLYTF,TGTGCCAGCAGCTTAGGGCAGCAACTCTACACCTTC
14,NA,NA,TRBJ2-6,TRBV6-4,CASTTGAGANVLTF,TGTGCCAGCACCACTGGGGCTGGGGCCAACGTCCTGACTTTC
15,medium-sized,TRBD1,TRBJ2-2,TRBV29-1,CSVVPDRGLIGELFF,TGCAGCGTTGTCCCGGACAGGGGGCTTATCGGGGAGCTGTTTTTT
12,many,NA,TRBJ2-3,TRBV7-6,CASSLLRDTQYF,TGTGCCAGCAGCTTGTTGCGTGATACGCAGTATTTT
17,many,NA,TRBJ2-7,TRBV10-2,CASSEPYRIGGAYEQYF,TGCGCCAGCAGTGAGCCATACAGAATCGGCGGCGCCTACGAGCAGTACTTC
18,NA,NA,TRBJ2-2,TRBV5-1,CASSSPPGTPQYSGELFF,TGCGCCAGCAGCTCCCCGCCGGGGACACCCCAATATTCCGGGGAGCTGTTTTTT
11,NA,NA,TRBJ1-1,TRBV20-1,CSEASNTEAFF,TGCAGCGAGGCGTCGAACACTGAAGCTTTCTTT
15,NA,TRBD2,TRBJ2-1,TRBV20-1,CSARYGPGLVSEQFF,TGCAGTGCTAGATACGGCCCGGGACTAGTAAGTGAGCAGTTCTTC
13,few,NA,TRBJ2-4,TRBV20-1,CSAPGMGEDIQYF,TGCAGTGCCCCGGGCATGGGGGAAGACATTCAGTACTTC
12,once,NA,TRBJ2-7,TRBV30,CAWSVSFSEQYF,TGTGCCTGGAGTGTGAGTTTCAGCGAGCAGTACTTC
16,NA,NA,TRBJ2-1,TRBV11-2,CASSPRGGGAYNEQFF,TGTGCCAGCAGCCCAAGGGGGGGAGGCGCCTACAATGAGCAGTTCTTC
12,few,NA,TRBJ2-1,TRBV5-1,CASSAVPHEQFF,TGCGCCAGCAGCGCTGTCCCCCATGAGCAGTTCTTC
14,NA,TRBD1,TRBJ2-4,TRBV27,CASSDGTGGDIQYF,TGTGCCAGCAGTGACGGGACAGGGGGAGACATTCAGTACTTC
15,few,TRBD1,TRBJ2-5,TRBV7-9,CASSLETGEQETQYF,TGTGCCAGCAGCTTAGAGACAGGGGAACAAGAGACCCAGTACTTC
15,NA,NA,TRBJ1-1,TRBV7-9,CASSLLRGGNTEAFF,TGTGCCAGCAGCTTACTCAGAGGGGGGAACACTGAAGCTTTCTTT
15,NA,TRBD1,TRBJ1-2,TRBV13,CASSQPGQGKPGYTF,TGTGCCAGCAGCCAACCGGGACAGGGTAAGCCTGGCTACACCTTC
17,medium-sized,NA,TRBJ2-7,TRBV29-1,CSVEDREGEGVLYEQYF,TGCAGCGTTGAAGATCGAGAGGGGGAGGGCGTATTGTACGAGCAGTACTTC